This TCR beta chain originates from a study of T-cell memory formation after mild COVID-19 (dated by TCRdb to the early 2020s). In the study overall: TCR sequence clusters from the two donors were found to be largely donor specific. Longitudinal TCRalpha and TCRbeta repertoire sequencing tracked T-cell clones expanding and contracting after mild COVID-19 in a couple of donors. Two young, previously healthy adult volunteers made up the cohort, one male and one female.

The paper as a whole reports these results and caveats: Balanced CD4/CD8 phenotypes were observed for clones contracting from day 15 to 85, whereas a bias towards CD4+ was observed for a second wave of clones expanding from day 15 to 37. Contracting CD4+ clones appeared mostly in the CM and EM memory subsets, whereas CD8+ clones were enriched in EMRA. SARS-CoV-2 specificity of the second-wave clones peaking on day 37 was not confirmed. Only two mild cases were covered in the study, and larger cohorts including severe cases with pre-infection samples were considered necessary. Some responding clones were found in pre-infection memory, which suggests that pre-existing cross-reactive memory T cells took part in the SARS-CoV-2 response.

Ficoll-Paque density gradient centrifugation was the method used to isolate PBMCs. The CDR3 sequence holds 14 residues, the cysteine and phenylalanine included. Only the CDR3 portion is preserved as DNA: 42 bases, with reading frame beginning at the first base. CDR1 and CDR2, looked up from the germline V gene, are KGHSH and LQKENI. V is cut by 3 bases and J by 1 base, and the space between the germline ends is 9 bases. Turning to this clonotype: Its antigen is currently not known. No qualities accompany the bases; no much larger clone lies one base away.

Sequencing used an Illumina NovaSeq 6000. Using 5'RACE with constant-segment primers, TCRalpha and TCRbeta cDNA libraries were constructed, with sample barcodes and unique molecular identifiers added in the process. RNA was extracted from every sample with Trizol reagent. Libraries were amplified in two PCR steps, with a second sample barcode and Illumina TruSeq adapters added in the second step. Libraries were sequenced on an Illumina NovaSeq with 2 x 150 bp paired-end reads. The study's own analysis went as follows. With migec v1.2.7, reads were demultiplexed and then collapsed into UMI-guided consensus sequences. Using mixcr v2.1.11, UMI consensuses were aligned to TRA and TRB V and J templates and then assembled into clonotypes. Expanded or contracted clonotypes were those called significant by both edgeR and NoisET, with noise models trained on biological replicates. For edgeR calls, the thresholds were a false discovery rate-adjusted p below 0.01 and a log2 fold-change of 1. As an exploratory analysis of dynamics, PCA with hierarchical clustering was applied to max-normalized trajectories of the 1000 most abundant clonotypes. Separately sequenced CD4+ and CD8+ repertoires were used to assign a CD4 or CD8 phenotype to each responding clone. TCRdb cleaned the public reads at Q25 with fastp, built clones with MiXCR and kept in-frame beta chains. Each CDR3 protein gets just one entry, which takes the most common genes and DNA from the rows behind it. V and J calls and clone size were set by TCRdb, not the authors. The sample contains fewer than 650,000 distinct CDR3 sequences, 15% to 20% of them found a single time. The ten largest clones take up less than 10% of the sample.

Source material: PBMCs or a T cell subset sorted from them (not recorded which). This sequence uses TRBV18 and TRBJ1-1, with no confidently assigned D gene. The TCR comes from an adult woman who had mild COVID-19 (a few samples of this study predate the infection). The sample titles of this study are shuffled in the database, so cell type and time point are left out; the donor was told from shared clones. The DNA reads as follows: TGTGCCAGCTCACCGACCGGGCGGAACACTGAAGCTTTCTTT. The encoded protein is CASSPTGRNTEAFF.